This T cell receptor (beta chain) derives from a study of blood T cells in healthy people across ages. V lost 1 base to trimming and J lost 6 bases, with 10 bases between them. In germline, CDR1 is SEHNR, CDR2 FQNEAQ (reference sequence). This CDR3 is built from 14 residues. The sample holds many counts of this clonotype. Its antigen is as yet unknown. Points from the study as a whole: Higher diversity and more naive CD4+ cells were features of long-lived donors, compared to aged donors. Considered underestimates were the diversity estimates obtained from one million T cells.

The use of a sample-barcoded 5' primer and a J-beta primer mix characterized a second PCR of about 6 to 12 cycles. TCRdb redid the calling of the 5' RACE reads with MiXCR, one entry per CDR3 protein. The table shows 650,000 to 700,000 distinct CDR3 sequences, with 52% occurring only once. The material sequenced was blood. The chain joins TRBV7-9 to TRBJ2-1; D might be TRBD2 (5 bases). This receptor was taken from a woman older than 75 in good health. CDR3 in DNA: TGTGCCAGCAGCTTAGAGGCGGGCCCCAATGAGCAGTTCTTC. As protein: CASSLEAGPNEQFF.